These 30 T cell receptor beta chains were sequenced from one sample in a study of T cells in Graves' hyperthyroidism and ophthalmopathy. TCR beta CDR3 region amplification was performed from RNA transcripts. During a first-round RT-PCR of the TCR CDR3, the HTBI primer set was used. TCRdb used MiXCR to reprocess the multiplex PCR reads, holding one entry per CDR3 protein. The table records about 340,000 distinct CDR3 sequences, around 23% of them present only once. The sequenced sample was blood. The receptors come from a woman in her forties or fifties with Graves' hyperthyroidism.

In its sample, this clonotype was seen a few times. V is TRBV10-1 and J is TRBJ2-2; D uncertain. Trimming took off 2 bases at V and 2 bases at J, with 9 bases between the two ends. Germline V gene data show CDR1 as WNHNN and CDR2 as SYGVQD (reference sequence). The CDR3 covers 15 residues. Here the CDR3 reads CASSEGQRNTGELFF. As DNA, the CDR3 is TGCGCCAGCAGTGAGGGGCAGAGAAACACCGGGGAGCTGTTTTTT.

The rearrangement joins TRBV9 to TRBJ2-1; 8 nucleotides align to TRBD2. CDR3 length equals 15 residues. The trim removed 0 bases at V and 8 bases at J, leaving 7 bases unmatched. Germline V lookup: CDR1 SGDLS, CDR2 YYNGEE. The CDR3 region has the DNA TGTGCCAGCAGCGTAGGGACTAGCATTACTCATGAGCAGTTCTTC. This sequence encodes CASSVGTSITHEQFF.

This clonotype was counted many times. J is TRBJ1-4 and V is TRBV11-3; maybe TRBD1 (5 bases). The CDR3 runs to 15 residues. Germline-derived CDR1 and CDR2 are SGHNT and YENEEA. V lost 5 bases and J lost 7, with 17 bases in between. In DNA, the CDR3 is TGTGCCAGCAGCGAACCGGGCCGGGGGGTTGAAAAACTGTTTTTT. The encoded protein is CASSEPGRGVEKLFF.

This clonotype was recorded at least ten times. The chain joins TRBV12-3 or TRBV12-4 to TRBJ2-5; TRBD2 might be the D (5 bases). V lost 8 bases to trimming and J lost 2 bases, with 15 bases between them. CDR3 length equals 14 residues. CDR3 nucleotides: TGTGCCAGCCAAAGCGGAAATCAACAAGAGACCCAGTACTTC. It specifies CASQSGNQQETQYF.

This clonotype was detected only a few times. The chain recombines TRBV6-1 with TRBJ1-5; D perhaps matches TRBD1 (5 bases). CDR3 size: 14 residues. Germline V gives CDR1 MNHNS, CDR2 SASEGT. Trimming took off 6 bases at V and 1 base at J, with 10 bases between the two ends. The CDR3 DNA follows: TGTGCCAGCAGCTCAGGGTTGAGCAATCAGCCCCAGCATTTT. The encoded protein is CASSSGLSNQPQHF.

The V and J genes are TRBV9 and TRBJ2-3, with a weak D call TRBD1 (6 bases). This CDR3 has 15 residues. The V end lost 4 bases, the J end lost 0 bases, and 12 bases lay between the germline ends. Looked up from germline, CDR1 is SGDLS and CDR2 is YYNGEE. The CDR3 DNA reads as TGTGCCAGCAGCACTAACAGGGAGAGCACAGATACGCAGTATTTT. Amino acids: CASSTNRESTDTQYF.

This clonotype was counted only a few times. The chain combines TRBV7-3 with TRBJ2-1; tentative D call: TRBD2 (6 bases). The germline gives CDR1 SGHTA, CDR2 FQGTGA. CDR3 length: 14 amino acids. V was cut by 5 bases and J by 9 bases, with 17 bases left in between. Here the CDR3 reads CASSPPGTGGEQFF. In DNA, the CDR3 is TGTGCCAGCAGCCCGCCCGGGACTGGGGGTGAGCAGTTCTTC.

The CDR3 loop reads CASSALTGRAGYTF. Here the CDR3 DNA reads TGTGCCAGCAGTGCCCTTACAGGGCGGGCGGGCTACACCTTC. The gene calls are TRBV2 and TRBJ1-2; D is perhaps TRBD1 (6 bases). CDR1 is SNHLY, CDR2 FYNNEI, per germline. This CDR3 spans 14 amino acids. Trimming took 4 bases from V and 8 from J, leaving 17 bases between them.

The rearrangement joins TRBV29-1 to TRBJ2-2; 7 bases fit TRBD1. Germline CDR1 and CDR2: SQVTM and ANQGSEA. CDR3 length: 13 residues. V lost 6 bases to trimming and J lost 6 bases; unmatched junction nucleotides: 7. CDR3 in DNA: TGCAGCGTCAAGGACAGGAGGCCCGGGGAGCTGTTTTTT. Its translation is CSVKDRRPGELFF.

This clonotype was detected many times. CDR3 amino acids: CASSPTTIEAFF. The DNA for the CDR3 is TGTGCCAGCAGTCCAACGACAATTGAAGCTTTCTTT. The chain carries TRBV12-3 or TRBV12-4 and TRBJ1-1; D not resolved. V was pared by 5 bases and J by 7 bases, with 11 bases between. The CDR3 length is 12 residues.

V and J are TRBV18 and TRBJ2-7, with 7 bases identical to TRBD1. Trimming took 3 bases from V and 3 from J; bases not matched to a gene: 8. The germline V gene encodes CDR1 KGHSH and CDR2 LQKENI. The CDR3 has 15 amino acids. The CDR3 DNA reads TGTGCCAGCTCACCCTTGGGACAGACTTTCTACGAGCAGTACTTC. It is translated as CASSPLGQTFYEQYF.

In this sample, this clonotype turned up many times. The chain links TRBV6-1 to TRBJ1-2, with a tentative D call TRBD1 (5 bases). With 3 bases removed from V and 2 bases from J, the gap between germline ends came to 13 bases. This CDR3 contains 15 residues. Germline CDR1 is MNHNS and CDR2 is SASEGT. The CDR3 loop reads CASSDWKGTNYGYTF. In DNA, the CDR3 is TGTGCCAGCAGTGATTGGAAAGGGACGAACTATGGCTACACCTTC.

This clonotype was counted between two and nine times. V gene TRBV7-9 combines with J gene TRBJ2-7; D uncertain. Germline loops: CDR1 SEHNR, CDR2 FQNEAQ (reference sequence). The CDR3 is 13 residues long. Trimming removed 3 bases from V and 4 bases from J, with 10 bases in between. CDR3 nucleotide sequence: TGTGCCAGCAGCTTGGGTTCAATTTACGAGCAGTACTTC. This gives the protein CASSLGSIYEQYF.

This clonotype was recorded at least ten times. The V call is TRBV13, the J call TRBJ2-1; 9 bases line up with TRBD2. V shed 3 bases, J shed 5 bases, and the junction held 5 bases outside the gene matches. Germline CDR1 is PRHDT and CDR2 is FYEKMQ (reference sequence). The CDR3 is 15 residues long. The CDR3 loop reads CASSLGGRAHNEQFF. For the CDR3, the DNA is TGTGCCAGCAGCTTGGGCGGGAGGGCCCACAATGAGCAGTTCTTC.

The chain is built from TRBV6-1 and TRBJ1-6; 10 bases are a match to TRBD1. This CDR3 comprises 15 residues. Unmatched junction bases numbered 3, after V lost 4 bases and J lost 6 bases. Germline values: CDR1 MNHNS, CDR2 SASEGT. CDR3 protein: CASSGRDRGNSPLHF. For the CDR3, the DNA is TGTGCCAGCAGTGGCCGGGACAGGGGTAATTCACCCCTCCACTTT.

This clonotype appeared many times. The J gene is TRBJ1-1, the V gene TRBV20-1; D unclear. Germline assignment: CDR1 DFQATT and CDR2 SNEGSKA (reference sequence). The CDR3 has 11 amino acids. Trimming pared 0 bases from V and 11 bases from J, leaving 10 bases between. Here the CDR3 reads CSARDDLSAFF. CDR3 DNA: TGCAGTGCTAGAGATGATCTATCGGCTTTCTTT.

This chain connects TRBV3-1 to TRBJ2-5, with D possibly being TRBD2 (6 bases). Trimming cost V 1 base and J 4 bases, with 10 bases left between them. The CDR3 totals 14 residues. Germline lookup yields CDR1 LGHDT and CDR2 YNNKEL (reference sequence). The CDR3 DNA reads TGTGCCAGCAGCCAAGCCGGGGGAGGAGAGACCCAGTACTTC. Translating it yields CASSQAGGGETQYF.

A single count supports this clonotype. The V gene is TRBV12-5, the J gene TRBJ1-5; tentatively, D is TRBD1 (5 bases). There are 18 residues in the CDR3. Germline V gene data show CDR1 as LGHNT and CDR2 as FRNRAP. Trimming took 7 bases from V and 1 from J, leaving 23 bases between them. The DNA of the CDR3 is TGTGCTAGTGCCCTGGAGGCAGTCTGGGGCCTAAGCAATCAGCCCCAGCATTTT. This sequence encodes CASALEAVWGLSNQPQHF.

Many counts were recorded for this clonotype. Here the CDR3 DNA reads TGTGCCAGCAGTTTATTGAAGGGAAACACTGAAGCTTTCTTT. Protein: CASSLLKGNTEAFF. The genes are TRBV28 and TRBJ1-1; D is ambiguous. V dropped 1 base and J dropped 2 bases, with 8 bases sitting between them. The length of the CDR3 is 14 residues. Germline V CDR1 and CDR2: MDHEN, SYDVKM.

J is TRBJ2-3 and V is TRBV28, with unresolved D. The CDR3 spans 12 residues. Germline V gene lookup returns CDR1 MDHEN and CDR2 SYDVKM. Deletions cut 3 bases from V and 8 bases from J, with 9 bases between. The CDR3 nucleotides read TGTGCCAGCAGTTTTGGAGTACGTACGCAGTATTTT. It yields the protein CASSFGVRTQYF.

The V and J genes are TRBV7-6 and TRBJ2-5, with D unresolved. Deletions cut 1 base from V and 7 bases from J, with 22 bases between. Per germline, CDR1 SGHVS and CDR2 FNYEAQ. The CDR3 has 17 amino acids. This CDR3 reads CASSLEARALDVGTQYF. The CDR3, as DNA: TGTGCCAGCAGCTTAGAGGCCCGGGCCCTAGATGTAGGGACCCAGTACTTC.

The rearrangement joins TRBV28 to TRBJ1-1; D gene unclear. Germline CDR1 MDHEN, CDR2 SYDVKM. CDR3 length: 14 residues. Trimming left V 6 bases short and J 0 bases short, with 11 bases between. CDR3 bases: TGTGCCAGCAGGAAACAGCTTATGAACACTGAAGCTTTCTTT. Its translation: CASRKQLMNTEAFF. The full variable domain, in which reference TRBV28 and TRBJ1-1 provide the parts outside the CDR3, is DVKVTQSSRYLVKRTGEKVFLECVQDMDHENMFWYRQDPGLGLRLIYFSYDVKMKEKGDIPEGYSVSREKKERFSLILESASTNQTSMYLCASRKQLMNTEAFFGQGTRLTVV.

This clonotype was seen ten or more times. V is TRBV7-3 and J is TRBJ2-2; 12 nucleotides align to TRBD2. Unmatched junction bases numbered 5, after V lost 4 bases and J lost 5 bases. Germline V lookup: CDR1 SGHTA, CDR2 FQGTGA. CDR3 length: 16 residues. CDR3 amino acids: CASSSTSGSRTGELFF. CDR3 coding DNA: TGTGCCAGCAGCTCGACTAGCGGGAGCCGTACCGGGGAGCTGTTTTTT.

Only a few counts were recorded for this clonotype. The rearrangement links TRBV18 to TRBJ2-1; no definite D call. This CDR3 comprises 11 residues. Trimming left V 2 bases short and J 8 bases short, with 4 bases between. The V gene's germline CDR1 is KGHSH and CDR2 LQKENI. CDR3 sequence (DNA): TGTGCCAGCTCACCAAACGATGAGCAGTTCTTC. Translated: CASSPNDEQFF.

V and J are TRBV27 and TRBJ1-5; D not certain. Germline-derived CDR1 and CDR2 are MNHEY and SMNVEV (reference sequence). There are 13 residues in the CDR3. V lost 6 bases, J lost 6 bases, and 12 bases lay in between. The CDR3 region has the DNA TGTGCCAGCAGCTCAAACTGGGGTCAGCCCCAGCATTTT. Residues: CASSSNWGQPQHF.

The CDR3: CASSLDRRWGEQYF. CDR3 coding DNA: TGTGCCAGCAGTTTGGACCGCAGATGGGGGGAGCAGTACTTC. The chain has TRBV2 and TRBJ2-7, with D perhaps being TRBD1 or TRBD2 (5 bases each). Trimming shortened V by 5 bases and J by 7 bases, and 18 bases separated the two germline ends. Per germline, CDR1 SNHLY and CDR2 FYNNEI. CDR3 length: 14 amino acids.

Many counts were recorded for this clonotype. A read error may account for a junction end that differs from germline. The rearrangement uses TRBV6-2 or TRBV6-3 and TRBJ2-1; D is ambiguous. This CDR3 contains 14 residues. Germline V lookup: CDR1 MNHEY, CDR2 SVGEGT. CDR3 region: CASSYEPGRVTFVF. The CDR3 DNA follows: TGTGCCAGCAGTTACGAACCCGGTCGAGTGACTTTCGTCTTC.

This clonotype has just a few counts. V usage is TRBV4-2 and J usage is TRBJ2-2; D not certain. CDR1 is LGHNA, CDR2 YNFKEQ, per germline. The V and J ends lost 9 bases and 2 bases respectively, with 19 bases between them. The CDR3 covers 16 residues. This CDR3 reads CASNSQRLPNTGELFF. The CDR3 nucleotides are TGTGCCAGTAACAGCCAGAGGCTGCCCAACACCGGGGAGCTGTTTTTT.

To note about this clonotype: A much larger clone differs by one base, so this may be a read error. The DNA of the CDR3 is TGTGCCTGGAGTACGGGACAGGGTAACGCTGATGCTTTCTTT. This sequence encodes CAWSTGQGNADAFF. The gene calls are TRBV30 and TRBJ1-1, with 9 bases aligning to TRBD1. The CDR3 sequence is 14 residues long. The germline CDR1 and CDR2 sequences are GTSNPN and SVGIG (reference sequence).

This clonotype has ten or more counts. CDR3 nucleotides: TGTGCCAGCAGTGTCCAACAGGGGATCTCCTACGAGCAGTACTTC. Encoded protein: CASSVQQGISYEQYF. The V gene is TRBV27, the J gene TRBJ2-7; TRBD1 agrees at 7 bases. Germline V lookup: CDR1 MNHEY, CDR2 SMNVEV (reference sequence). J was trimmed by 0 bases and V by 5 bases; bases with no gene match: 7. This CDR3 contains 15 residues.